This TCR beta chain was sequenced during a study of CD8 T cells in ankylosing spondylitis. Study conclusions and caveats: CD8+ cells made up the disease-linked clones, which were relatively rare in peripheral blood. Several highly homologous variants made up a TCR beta motif, and this motif appeared characteristic of ankylosing spondylitis blood. Clones linked to disease were reported to show significant enrichment in matched ankylosing spondylitis synovial fluid.

This clonotype was observed many times. Its antigen remains unknown. TCRdb analysed the 5' RACE reads with MiXCR anew, one entry per CDR3 protein. This sample has around 770,000 distinct CDR3 sequences, with around 17% found just once. The CDR3 is 14 amino acids. With 5 bases removed from V and 4 bases from J, the gap between germline ends came to 12 bases. Germline CDR1 reads MNHNS; CDR2 reads SASEGT. The gene calls are TRBV6-1 and TRBJ1-5, with D perhaps TRBD1 (5 bases). Input material: blood, either unsorted or a sorted T cell fraction (not recorded which). The receptor comes from a male donor with ankylosing spondylitis. CDR3 sequence (DNA): TGTGCCAGCAGTCCCCGGGGCAGTAATCAGCCCCAGCATTTT. Its translation: CASSPRGSNQPQHF.